This TCR beta chain was captured in a study of tumor-infiltrating lymphocytes in primary liver carcinoma. Study-level information: Samples returned roughly 3.5 to 8 million productive TCRbeta reads each. Read depth did not differ significantly between tissue types.

Notes on this clonotype: Its antigen is still unknown. Its ends do not fully match the called genes, so a read error is possible.

CDR1 and CDR2 from the germline V gene are SGHAT and FQNNGV. There are 17 residues in the CDR3. Starting material for RNA and DNA co-extraction consisted of roughly 19-34 mg of unsorted bulk tissue. Chronic HBV infection was present, with no prior treatment. The authors made TCR beta cDNA from around 500 ng total RNA with a constant-region primer. Three nested multiplex PCR rounds, a slightly modified ARM-PCR method, built the TCR beta libraries. The first two PCR rounds used TRBV1-TRBV30 primers with a Cbeta primer, nine to ten cycles each. TCRdb reprocessed the multiplex PCR reads via MiXCR and lists one record per CDR3 protein. In the table there are some 110,000 distinct CDR3 sequences, roughly 80% of which are singletons. Regarding the study as a whole: Tumors significantly exceeded blood in top-250-clone fraction (p = 0.039).

Sequenced material: liver tumor tissue from sampling region 3. Stated subset: tumor region T3, left-lateral pole. The gene calls are TRBV11-2 and TRBJ2-4; maybe TRBD2 (5 bases). The sequence derives from a man aged 40-49 years with primary liver carcinoma and hepatitis B virus infection. The CDR3 region is CASSLNRIALAKNIHYF. CDR3 nucleotides: TGTGCCAGCAGCTTAAACCGGATAGCTCTAGCCAAAAACATTCACTACTTC.